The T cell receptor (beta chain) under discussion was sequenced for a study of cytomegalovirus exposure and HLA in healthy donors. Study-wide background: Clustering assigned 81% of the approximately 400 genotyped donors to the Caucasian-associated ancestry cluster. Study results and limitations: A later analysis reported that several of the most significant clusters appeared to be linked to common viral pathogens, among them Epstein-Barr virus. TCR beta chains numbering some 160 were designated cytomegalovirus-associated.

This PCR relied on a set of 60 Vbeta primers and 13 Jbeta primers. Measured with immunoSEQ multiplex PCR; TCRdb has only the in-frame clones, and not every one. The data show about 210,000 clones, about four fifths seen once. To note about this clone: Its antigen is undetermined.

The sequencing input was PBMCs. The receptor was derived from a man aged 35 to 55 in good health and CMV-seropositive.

The chain's CDR3 is CASRRQGNQPQHF. The DNA of the CDR3 is TGTGCCAGCAGAAGACAGGGCAATCAGCCCCAGCATTTT. This rearrangement joins TRBV7-2 to TRBJ1-5; TRBD1 is a possible D gene (6 bases). Germline V gene lookup returns CDR1 SGHTA and CDR2 FQGNSA. The V end lost 6 bases, the J end lost 2 bases, and 8 bases lay between the germline ends. The CDR3 spans 13 residues.